The sample holds many counts of the clone carrying this T cell receptor beta chain. The sample belongs to a study of T-cell reconstitution after alpha-beta-depleted transplantation in children. The CDR3 spans 16 residues. Germline trimming cut 5 bases from V and 3 bases from J; bases unmatched to any gene: 7. Germline V gene sequence: CDR1 PRHDT, CDR2 FYEKMQ (reference sequence). The TCRbeta library was prepared with unique molecular identifiers. TCRdb itself ran the PCR reads through MiXCR, one entry per CDR3 protein. The sample has 200,000 to 300,000 distinct CDR3 sequences, more than 10% seen once; the top ten hold around 3%.

This TCR came from a human donor who donated a stem cell graft to a child with acute lymphoblastic leukemia. Specimen: PBMCs from the stem cell graft donor, collected from the stem cell graft. The chain links TRBV13 to TRBJ1-6; 7 nucleotides match TRBD1. The chain's CDR3 is CASSPWDSLYNSPLHF. The DNA of the CDR3 is TGTGCCAGCAGCCCCTGGGACAGCCTCTATAATTCACCCCTCCACTTT.